This T cell receptor (beta chain) was found in a study of blood T cell repertoires in COVID-19. Produced via immunoSEQ multiplex PCR; TCRdb's table is partial and in-frame only. The table lists approximately 150,000 clones, about 86% of them singletons. V was trimmed by 4 bases and J by 7 bases, leaving 20 bases between them. Per germline, CDR1 SGHTA and CDR2 FQGNSA. The CDR3 has 16 amino acids. This receptor was identified in a man between 65 and 85 years old with active or convalescent COVID-19. The gene calls are TRBV7-2 and TRBJ2-1; maybe TRBD1 (6 bases). Input material: peripheral blood. The CDR3 DNA reads as TGTGCCAGCAGCTGGGGGCCGCCGGGGCTGGAAAATGAGCAGTTCTTC. Protein sequence: CASSWGPPGLENEQFF.